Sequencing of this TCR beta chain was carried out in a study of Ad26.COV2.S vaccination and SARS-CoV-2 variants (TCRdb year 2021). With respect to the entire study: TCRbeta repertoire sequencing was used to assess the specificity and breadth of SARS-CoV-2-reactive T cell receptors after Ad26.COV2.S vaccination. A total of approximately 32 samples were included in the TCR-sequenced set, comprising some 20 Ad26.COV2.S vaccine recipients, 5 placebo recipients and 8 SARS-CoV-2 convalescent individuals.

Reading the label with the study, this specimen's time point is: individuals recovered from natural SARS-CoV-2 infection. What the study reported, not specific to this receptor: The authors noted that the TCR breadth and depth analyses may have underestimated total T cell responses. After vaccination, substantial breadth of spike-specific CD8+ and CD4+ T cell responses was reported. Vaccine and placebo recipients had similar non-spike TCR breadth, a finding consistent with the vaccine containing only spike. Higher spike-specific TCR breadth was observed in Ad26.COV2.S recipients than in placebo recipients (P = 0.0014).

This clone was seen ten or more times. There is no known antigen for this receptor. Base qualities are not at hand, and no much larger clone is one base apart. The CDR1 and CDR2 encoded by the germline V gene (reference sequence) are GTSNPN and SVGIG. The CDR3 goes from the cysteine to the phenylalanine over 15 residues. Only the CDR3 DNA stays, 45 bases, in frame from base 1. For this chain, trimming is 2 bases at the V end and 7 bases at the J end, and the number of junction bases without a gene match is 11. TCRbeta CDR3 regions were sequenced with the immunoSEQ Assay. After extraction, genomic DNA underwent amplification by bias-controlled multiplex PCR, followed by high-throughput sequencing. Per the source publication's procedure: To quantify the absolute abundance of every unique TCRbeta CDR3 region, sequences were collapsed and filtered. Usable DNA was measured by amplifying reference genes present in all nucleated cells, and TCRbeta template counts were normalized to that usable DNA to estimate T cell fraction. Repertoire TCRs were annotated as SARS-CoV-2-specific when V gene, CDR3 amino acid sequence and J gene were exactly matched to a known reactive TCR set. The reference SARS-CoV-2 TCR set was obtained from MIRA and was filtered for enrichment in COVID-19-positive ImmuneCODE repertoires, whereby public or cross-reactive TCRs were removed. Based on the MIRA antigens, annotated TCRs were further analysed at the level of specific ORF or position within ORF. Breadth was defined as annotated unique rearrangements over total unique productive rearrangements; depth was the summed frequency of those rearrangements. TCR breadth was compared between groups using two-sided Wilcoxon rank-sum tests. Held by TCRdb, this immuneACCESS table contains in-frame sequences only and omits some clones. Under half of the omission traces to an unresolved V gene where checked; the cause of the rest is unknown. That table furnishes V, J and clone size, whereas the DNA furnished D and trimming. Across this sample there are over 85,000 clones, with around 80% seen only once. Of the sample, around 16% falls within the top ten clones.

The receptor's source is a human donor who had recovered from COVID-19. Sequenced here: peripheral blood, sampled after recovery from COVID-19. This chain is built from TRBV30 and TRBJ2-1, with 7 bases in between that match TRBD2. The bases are TGTGCCTGGAGTATCGACCCGAGCGGGACTAATGAGCAGTTCTTC. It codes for CAWSIDPSGTNEQFF.